This T cell receptor beta chain was identified in a study of CD8 T cells in Susac syndrome. Across the whole study: Blood was drawn from Susac syndrome patients while they were therapy-naive, on corticosteroids, or on intravenous immunoglobulin alone.

Germline-derived CDR1 and CDR2 are WSHSY and SAAADI. The CDR3 length is 14 residues. The V and J ends lost 1 base and 2 bases respectively, with 8 bases between them. Reverse transcription of about 0.5 to 1 ug RNA used random hexamers. MiXCR was run by TCRdb on the immunoSEQ multiplex PCR reads, yielding one entry per CDR3 protein. There are under 200,000 distinct CDR3 sequences in the sample; 95% to 97% occur only once, and about 0.13% lies in the top ten. Sequenced material: CD4+ T cells from PBMCs. This sequence was found in a human donor with Susac syndrome. The chain is built from TRBV10-2 and TRBJ2-5; D is undetermined. This CDR3 is CASSEFLLQETQYF. The CDR3 DNA follows: TGCGCCAGCAGTGAGTTCCTGTTGCAAGAGACCCAGTACTTC.